Shown below are 13 T cell receptor beta chains from a single sample sequenced in a study of T cells in Graves' hyperthyroidism and ophthalmopathy. RNA transcripts were the template for amplifying TCR beta CDR3 regions. In the first-round RT-PCR of the TCR CDR3, the HTBI primer set was used. TCRdb redid the calling of the multiplex PCR reads with MiXCR, one entry per CDR3 protein. The data contain approximately 400,000 distinct CDR3 sequences, 14% to 15% of them singletons. Sequencing was carried out using blood. These receptors all come from a woman aged 25 to 39 with Graves' hyperthyroidism.

This clonotype was counted many times. V is TRBV7-3 and J is TRBJ2-1; the D gene could be TRBD1 or TRBD2 (5 bases each). This CDR3 spans 15 amino acids. The ends were cut back, 5 bases at V and 5 bases at J, with 16 bases in the middle. The germline V gene encodes CDR1 SGHTA and CDR2 FQGTGA. CDR3 protein: CASSQDRGPHNEQFF. The CDR3 DNA reads TGTGCCAGCAGCCAAGACAGAGGGCCTCACAATGAGCAGTTCTTC.

On this clonotype itself: A much bigger clone sits one base away, suggesting this may be a read error. V and J are TRBV27 and TRBJ2-1; weak D call: TRBD1 (6 bases). V lost 6 bases and J lost 8, with 14 bases in between. This CDR3 contains 13 residues. Germline CDR1 and CDR2: MNHEY and SMNVEV (reference sequence). This chain's CDR3 is CASRSGTIDEQFF. The CDR3, as DNA: TGTGCCAGCAGGTCCGGGACAATCGATGAGCAGTTCTTC.

This clonotype showed up many times. V usage is TRBV6-1 and J usage is TRBJ2-5, with D possibly matching TRBD2 (6 bases). Germline assignment: CDR1 MNHNS and CDR2 SASEGT. The CDR3 is 12 residues long. Trimming took off 10 bases at V and 2 bases at J, with 11 bases between the two ends. CDR3 amino acids: CATRRGQETQYF. CDR3 sequence (DNA): TGTGCCACTAGGAGGGGACAAGAGACCCAGTACTTC.

This clonotype has ten or more counts. This rearrangement joins TRBV6-1 to TRBJ2-3; 8 nucleotides agree with TRBD2. Germline loops: CDR1 MNHNS, CDR2 SASEGT. J was trimmed by 0 bases and V by 7 bases; bases with no gene match: 9. The CDR3 consists of 16 residues. CDR3 protein: CASNALAGRSTDTQYF. CDR3 coding DNA: TGTGCCAGCAACGCCCTAGCGGGTAGAAGCACAGATACGCAGTATTTT.

This chain joins TRBV20-1 and TRBJ2-2; D is possibly TRBD1 (5 bases). CDR1 and CDR2 (germline): DFQATT, SNEGSKA (reference sequence). Trimming shortened V by 7 bases and J by 13 bases, and 22 bases separated the two germline ends. This CDR3 is built from 13 residues. The DNA for the CDR3 is TGCAGTGGAAGGCCTAGGGGCTATGGTTTGCTGTTTTTT. As protein: CSGRPRGYGLLFF.

V is TRBV4-1 and J is TRBJ2-7; D call uncertain. Germline V gives CDR1 MGHRA, CDR2 YSYEKL. This CDR3 has 16 residues. V shed 1 base and J shed 2 bases, with 15 bases lying between them. The CDR3 DNA reads as TGCGCCAGCAGCCAAGTAAGGGCCCGAAACCCCTACGAGCAGTACTTC. This codes for CASSQVRARNPYEQYF.

The V call is TRBV5-1, the J call TRBJ1-4; 12 bases fit TRBD1. Germline-derived CDR1 and CDR2 are SGHRS and YFSETQ. The CDR3 loop spans 14 amino acids. J was trimmed by 8 bases and V by 4 bases; bases with no gene match: 3. The CDR3, as DNA: TGCGCCAGCAGCGTGGGACAGGGGGCAGAAAAACTGTTTTTT. It is translated as CASSVGQGAEKLFF. Variable domain in full (rest from reference TRBV5-1 and TRBJ1-4): KAGVTQTPRYLIKTRGQQVTLSCSPISGHRSVSWYQQTPGQGLQFLFEYFSETQRNKGNFPGRFSGRQFSNSRSEMNVSTLELGDSALYLCASSVGQGAEKLFFGSGTQLSVL.

For this clonotype: Since a much larger clone is just one base distant, this may be a read error. The CDR3 carries no conserved terminal phenylalanine or tryptophan, so it likely arises from a read error. The chain uses TRBV18 and TRBJ2-7, with a tentative D call TRBD2 (5 bases). Germline CDR1 and CDR2: KGHSH and LQKENI. The ends were cut back, 6 bases at V and 6 bases at J, with 18 bases in the middle. The length of the CDR3 is 14 residues. The CDR3 here is CASSRTPDSGEQYL. The CDR3 nucleotides read TGTGCCAGCTCCAGGACTCCAGACTCGGGCGAGCAGTACCTC.

This rearrangement joins TRBV29-1 to TRBJ2-7; D uncertain. The tail of the sequence fits TRBJ2-1 better, so the J call may be wrong. Germline CDR1 SQVTM, CDR2 ANQGSEA. This CDR3 spans 12 amino acids. The CDR3 sequence is CSVVSGPYEQFF. Written as DNA, the CDR3 is TGCAGCGTCGTGTCCGGGCCCTACGAGCAGTTCTTC.

At least ten counts were recorded for this clonotype. The CDR3 coding sequence is TGCGCCAGCAGCTTGGGTAGCGGGAGGATCATTGAGCAGTTCTTC. Its translation is CASSLGSGRIIEQFF. The J gene is TRBJ2-1, the V gene TRBV5-1; TRBD2 matches 10 bases. Germline lookup yields CDR1 SGHRS and CDR2 YFSETQ. The CDR3 spans 15 residues. V dropped 0 bases and J dropped 9; count of bases not matched to a gene: 6.

This clonotype was seen a handful of times. The chain uses TRBV20-1 and TRBJ1-2; D remains unclear. The germline V gene has CDR1 DFQATT and CDR2 SNEGSKA (reference sequence). Trimming removed 6 bases at V and 0 bases at J, with 11 bases between. The length of the CDR3 is 13 residues. The CDR3 DNA sequence: TGCAGTGCCCTTCTTGAAACTAACTATGGCTACACCTTC. It is translated as CSALLETNYGYTF.

This clonotype appeared a few times. The gene calls are TRBV6-9 and TRBJ2-7; D may be TRBD2 (5 bases). The V end was cut by 5 bases, the J end by 0 bases, with 14 bases between. CDR3 length: 15 residues. Per the germline V gene, CDR1 is MNHGY and CDR2 is SVAAGI. The CDR3 DNA is TGTGCCAGCAGTATCCGACCGGGGAGCTCCTACGAGCAGTACTTC. Translating gives CASSIRPGSSYEQYF.

The chain combines TRBV6-1 with TRBJ2-5; D perhaps matches TRBD1 (6 bases). Germline CDR1 reads MNHNS; CDR2 reads SASEGT. The CDR3 covers 15 residues. V was trimmed by 4 bases and J by 5 bases, leaving 17 bases between them. CDR3 amino acids: CASSGTGLGLETQYF. DNA for the CDR3: TGTGCCAGCAGTGGAACAGGGTTGGGTTTGGAGACCCAGTACTTC.